This T cell receptor (beta chain) is from a study of radiotherapy plus CTLA-4 blockade in lung cancer (dated by TCRdb to about 2018). For the study in its entirety: Objective responses occurred in approximately 19% of enrolled patients, and around 29% achieved disease control. Overall study outcomes, separate from this receptor: After treatment with radiotherapy and ipilimumab, TCR clones that originated in tumors expanded in peripheral blood. Early dynamic changes in blood T cell clones, together with increased serum interferon-beta after radiation, were reported as the strongest predictors of response.

The study evaluated CTLA-4 blockade (ipilimumab) given together with focal radiation therapy in patients who had chemo-refractory metastatic non-small-cell lung cancer. Details on this clone: It has no known antigen specificity. No base quality information exists; no much larger clone differs at one position.

The library was built by means of the immunoSEQ multiplex PCR assay. TCRdb mirrors the immuneACCESS table, restricted to in-frame sequences. Some clones are absent from its copies; in checked studies, under half trace to an unresolved V gene, and the reason for the others is unknown. The sample table shows some 96,000 clones, and roughly 88% are seen once. About 5.3% of the sample lies in the top ten. Its CDR3 holds 14 amino acids, cysteine through phenylalanine. Only the CDR3 DNA is retained, 42 bases long and in frame from the first base. CDR1 and CDR2 are drawn from the germline V gene: SGHAT, FQNNGV. The junction shows trimming of 5 bases on V and 4 bases on J, plus 14 bases between the germline ends.

Rearrangement joined TRBV11-2 to TRBJ1-1; a tentative D match to TRBD1 spans 6 bases. This material consisted of peripheral blood, taken from a patient treated with radiotherapy plus ipilimumab. This receptor was identified in a human donor with non-small cell lung cancer that progressed on radiotherapy plus ipilimumab. The CDR3 has the sequence CASSSRGRGTEAFF. The DNA sequence follows: TGTGCCAGCAGCAGTAGGGGCAGGGGCACTGAAGCTTTCTTT. This CDR3, with the reference TRBV11-2 and TRBJ1-1 proteins standing in past its ends, gives the full variable domain EAGVAQSPRYKIIEKRQSVAFWCNPISGHATLYWYQQILGQGPKLLIQFQNNGVVDDSQLPKDRFSAERLKGVDSTLKIQPAKLEDSAVYLCASSSRGRGTEAFFGQGTRLTVV.